Shown below are 29 T cell receptor beta chains from a single sample sequenced in a study of blood T cell repertoires in COVID-19. Some clones are missing from TCRdb's copy, which holds only in-frame ones; the method was immunoSEQ multiplex PCR. The sample holds 90,000 to 140,000 clones, about four fifths seen once. The specimen sequenced was peripheral blood. The source is an elderly woman with acute or convalescent COVID-19.

The chain joins TRBV7-9 to TRBJ2-3, with 10 bases that match TRBD1. Unmatched junction bases numbered 4, after V lost 7 bases and J lost 6 bases. This CDR3 is 13 amino acids long. CDR1 SEHNR and CDR2 FQNEAQ come from the germline V gene (reference sequence). CDR3 amino acids: CASKGTGVDTQYF. The CDR3 DNA sequence: TGTGCCAGCAAGGGGACAGGGGTGGATACGCAGTATTTT.

The genes are TRBV9 and TRBJ2-3; 10 bases map to TRBD2. The V and J ends lost 3 bases and 2 bases, in that order; junction bases with no gene match: 9. Germline assignment: CDR1 SGDLS and CDR2 YYNGEE. CDR3 length: 17 amino acids. CDR3: CASSAYWTSGNTDTQYF. In DNA form, the CDR3 reads TGTGCCAGCAGCGCCTACTGGACTAGCGGTAACACAGATACGCAGTATTTT.

This clone has a single count. The chain couples TRBV25-1 to TRBJ2-5; 9 bases match TRBD1. CDR1 is MGHDK and CDR2 is SYGVNS in the germline V gene. This CDR3 has 14 residues. Trimming cost V 3 bases and J 4 bases; bases outside gene matches: 3. CDR3: CASSDHRGPETQYF. In nucleotides, the CDR3 is TGTGCCAGCAGTGACCACAGGGGGCCAGAGACCCAGTACTTC.

The chain employs TRBV3-1 (or the pseudogene TRBV3-2) and TRBJ2-5; 13 bases align to TRBD2. V shed 0 bases, J shed 5 bases, and the junction held 9 bases outside the gene matches. Germline-derived CDR1 and CDR2 are LGHDT and YNNKEL (reference sequence). The CDR3 is made up of 18 amino acids. This CDR3 is CASSQDWTSGSKKETQYF. The CDR3, as DNA: TGTGCCAGCAGCCAAGATTGGACTAGCGGGAGTAAGAAGGAGACCCAGTACTTC.

The sample holds a few counts of this clone. V usage is TRBV7-9 and J usage is TRBJ2-1, with a possible D match to TRBD2 (7 bases). From germline, CDR1 is SEHNR and CDR2 FQNEAQ (reference sequence). V dropped 6 bases and J dropped 7 bases, with 13 bases sitting between them. The CDR3 is 13 amino acids. This chain's CDR3 is CASSRGRGNEQFF. The CDR3 bases are TGTGCCAGCAGTCGGGGGAGGGGGAATGAGCAGTTCTTC.

This clone is a singleton in its sample. V usage is TRBV5-4 and J usage is TRBJ2-2; TRBD1 matches 9 bases. The V gene end was trimmed by 4 bases and the J gene end by 4 bases; junction bases not matched to a gene: 8. Germline CDR1 reads SGHNT; CDR2 reads YYREEE (reference sequence). The CDR3 totals 16 residues. CDR3 amino acids: CASSLGTGRSTGELFF. The CDR3 DNA follows: TGTGCCAGCAGCCTTGGGACAGGGAGGTCCACCGGGGAGCTGTTTTTT.

The chain uses TRBV29-1 and TRBJ2-1, with D possibly TRBD1 on 5 matching bases. In germline, CDR1 is SQVTM, CDR2 ANQGSEA. V was shortened by 4 bases and J by 5 bases, with 12 bases between the two germline ends. The CDR3 totals 13 residues. In DNA, the CDR3 is TGCAGCGTTGGGCAGGGCGGAAACAATGAGCAGTTCTTC. Its translation: CSVGQGGNNEQFF.

This clone is a singleton in its sample. This chain joins TRBV28 and TRBJ2-7; D not certain. The CDR3 runs 15 residues. Germline CDR1 reads MDHEN; CDR2 reads SYDVKM. Trimming pared 0 bases from V and 0 bases from J, leaving 9 bases between. The CDR3 loop is CASSLWGSLSYEQYF. Here the CDR3 DNA reads TGTGCCAGCAGTTTATGGGGTAGCCTCTCCTACGAGCAGTACTTC.

The CDR3 DNA reads TGTGCCAGCAACCCGGGACAGGGGGCAAGGAACACCATATATTTT. This codes for CASNPGQGARNTIYF. J is TRBJ1-3 and V is TRBV11-2; 12 nucleotides align to TRBD1. The V segment lost 7 bases and the J segment 7 bases; nucleotides outside the gene matches: 8. Germline CDR1 and CDR2: SGHAT and FQNNGV. The CDR3 is 15 residues long.

The chain has TRBV28 and TRBJ2-7; tentative D call: TRBD2 (6 bases). With 2 bases removed from V and 3 bases from J, the gap between germline ends came to 17 bases. Germline V gene sequence: CDR1 MDHEN, CDR2 SYDVKM. The CDR3 has 16 amino acids. The CDR3 sequence: CASSLGAGPHDYEQYF. CDR3 coding DNA: TGTGCCAGCAGTTTAGGGGCGGGACCCCACGACTACGAGCAGTACTTC.

This chain connects TRBV28 to TRBJ2-1; 9 bases line up with TRBD1. After removal of 5 bases from V and 0 bases from J, the junction contained 17 bases not matched to a gene. This CDR3 region has 20 residues. Germline values: CDR1 MDHEN, CDR2 SYDVKM. The CDR3 nucleotides read TGTGCCAGCAGTAGCTTGCTGGGACAGGGATATCTAAGCTCCTACAATGAGCAGTTCTTC. This encodes CASSSLLGQGYLSSYNEQFF. Full variable domain (missing parts from reference TRBV28 and TRBJ2-1): DVKVTQSSRYLVKRTGEKVFLECVQDMDHENMFWYRQDPGLGLRLIYFSYDVKMKEKGDIPEGYSVSREKKERFSLILESASTNQTSMYLCASSSLLGQGYLSSYNEQFFGPGTRLTVL.

The V call is TRBV28, the J call TRBJ2-1; 8 bases align to TRBD2. CDR3 size: 15 residues. Germline V CDR1 and CDR2: MDHEN, SYDVKM. Trimming at V came to 5 bases and at J to 7 bases, leaving 10 bases not matched to a gene. The CDR3 DNA reads as TGTGCCAGCAGTATCGAGGGTGGGACTAGGAATGAGCAGTTCTTC. Its protein is CASSIEGGTRNEQFF.

For this clone: One end of the junction fails to match germline, which may point to a read error. The V gene is TRBV2, the J gene TRBJ2-3; 10 bases are shared with TRBD2. CDR1 is SNHLY, CDR2 FYNNEI, per germline. The CDR3 is 14 amino acids. The CDR3 nucleotides read TGTGCCAGCAGCGAAGCGGGAGGGGCAGATACGCAGTATTTT. This sequence encodes CASSEAGGADTQYF.

The chain is built from TRBV2 and TRBJ2-3; 7 bases map to TRBD1. V was pared by 4 bases and J by 2 bases, with 6 bases of the junction left unmatched. CDR3 length: 15 amino acids. Germline V gives CDR1 SNHLY, CDR2 FYNNEI. The CDR3 nucleotides are TGTGCCAGCAGTGGGACAGGTCTCATCACAGATACGCAGTATTTT. It yields the protein CASSGTGLITDTQYF.

The chain is built from TRBV12-5 and TRBJ2-5; the match to TRBD1 covers 7 bases. Germline CDR1 reads LGHNT; CDR2 reads FRNRAP. The CDR3 loop spans 12 amino acids. Losses at the gene ends were 8 bases for V and 5 bases for J; bases not matched to a gene: 5. Here the CDR3 DNA reads TGTGCTAGTTCCGGGACAGAGGAGACCCAGTACTTC. This codes for CASSGTEETQYF.

V is TRBV28 and J is TRBJ1-4, with 9 bases lining up with TRBD1. The CDR3 extends over 15 amino acids. J gave up 5 bases and V 1 base, and 2 bases lay outside the gene matches. The germline V gene encodes CDR1 MDHEN and CDR2 SYDVKM. Here the CDR3 DNA reads TGTGCCAGCAGTTTATCGGGACAGGGAAATGAAAAACTGTTTTTT. This codes for CASSLSGQGNEKLFF. Using reference TRBV28 and TRBJ1-4 for the parts outside the CDR3, the full variable domain is DVKVTQSSRYLVKRTGEKVFLECVQDMDHENMFWYRQDPGLGLRLIYFSYDVKMKEKGDIPEGYSVSREKKERFSLILESASTNQTSMYLCASSLSGQGNEKLFFGSGTQLSVL.

The V and J genes are TRBV7-9 and TRBJ1-1; D gene uncertain. V lost 5 bases to trimming and J lost 2 bases, with 6 bases between them. CDR1 and CDR2 from the germline V gene are SEHNR and FQNEAQ (reference sequence). The CDR3 is made up of 12 amino acids. CDR3 residues: CASSPLNTEAFF. The CDR3 region has the DNA TGTGCCAGCAGCCCCCTTAACACTGAAGCTTTCTTT.

This chain links TRBV6-5 with TRBJ2-7; D is possibly TRBD2 (7 bases). Germline CDR1 MNHEY, CDR2 SVGAGI. Trimming took off 5 bases at V and 2 bases at J, with 13 bases between the two ends. This CDR3 is 14 amino acids long. The CDR3 DNA sequence: TGTGCCAGCAGTCGGGGAGGGGGGACCTACGAGCAGTACGTC. Protein product: CASSRGGGTYEQYV.

This clone was found many times. The V call is TRBV2, the J call TRBJ1-5, with D possibly TRBD1 on 6 matching bases. Germline V gene sequence: CDR1 SNHLY, CDR2 FYNNEI. The CDR3 runs 16 residues. The V end was cut by 1 base, the J end by 2 bases, with 12 bases between. The CDR3 region has the DNA TGTGCCAGCAGTGAAGGAGGACAGCTTCGCAATCAGCCCCAGCATTTT. Its protein product is CASSEGGQLRNQPQHF.

The J gene is TRBJ2-1, the V gene TRBV12-5, with D possibly being TRBD1 (6 bases). Trimming took 1 base from V and 9 from J, leaving 19 bases between them. CDR1 and CDR2 from the germline V gene are LGHNT and FRNRAP. This CDR3 is built from 16 residues. This CDR3 reads CASGLGPQGLEGEQFF. In DNA form, the CDR3 reads TGTGCTAGTGGTTTGGGTCCACAGGGTTTAGAAGGTGAGCAGTTCTTC.

The chain is built from TRBV3-1 (or the pseudogene TRBV3-2) and TRBJ2-3, with 13 positions matching TRBD2. The CDR3 runs to 16 residues. Trimming removed 1 base from V and 5 bases from J; junction bases left unmatched: 3. The germline CDR1 and CDR2 sequences are LGHDT and YNNKEL (reference sequence). In DNA form, the CDR3 reads TGTGCCAGCAGCCAAGGTCGGACTAGCGGGGGAGATACGCAGTATTTT. Translating it yields CASSQGRTSGGDTQYF.

The J gene is TRBJ2-1, the V gene TRBV13; TRBD1 matches at 8 bases. Germline CDR1 is PRHDT and CDR2 is FYEKMQ (reference sequence). J lost 4 bases, V lost 3 bases, and 5 bases had no gene match. The CDR3 sequence is 15 residues long. This CDR3 reads CASSLGQAFYNEQFF. DNA for the CDR3: TGTGCCAGCAGCTTGGGACAGGCCTTTTACAATGAGCAGTTCTTC.

The chain employs TRBV19 and TRBJ2-1; TRBD2 agrees at 12 bases. Germline lookup yields CDR1 LNHDA and CDR2 SQIVND (reference sequence). The CDR3 is 15 residues long. V gave up 6 bases and J gave up 9 bases; unmatched junction bases: 9. CDR3 sequence reads: CASSLGLAGLTEQFF. The CDR3 DNA reads TGTGCCAGTAGCCTCGGACTAGCGGGATTAACTGAGCAGTTCTTC.

The CDR3 is CASSASDTGELFF. CDR3 in DNA: TGTGCCAGCAGTGCTAGCGACACCGGGGAGCTGTTTTTT. The chain uses TRBV6-4 and TRBJ2-2; weak D call: TRBD2 (6 bases). The germline CDR1 and CDR2 sequences are MRHNA and SNTAGT. The CDR3 is 13 amino acids. The V end was cut by 4 bases, the J end by 3 bases, with 6 bases between.

This clone has a handful of counts. The chain joins TRBV19 to TRBJ1-1; maybe TRBD1 (5 bases). Trimming removed 5 bases at V and 0 bases at J, with 10 bases between. Germline CDR1 is LNHDA and CDR2 is SQIVND (reference sequence). The length of the CDR3 is 14 residues. The chain's CDR3 is CASSWGGMNTEAFF. The CDR3 coding sequence is TGTGCCAGTAGTTGGGGGGGGATGAACACTGAAGCTTTCTTT.

This clone was picked up a small number of times. The chain combines TRBV30 with TRBJ2-5; 12 positions agree with TRBD2. The CDR3 length is 14 residues. V gave up 0 bases and J gave up 4 bases; unmatched junction bases: 0. The V gene's germline CDR1 is GTSNPN and CDR2 SVGIG (reference sequence). In DNA form, the CDR3 reads TGTGCCTGGAGTGTGGGACTAGCGGGAGAGACCCAGTACTTC. Translating gives CAWSVGLAGETQYF.

This chain links TRBV7-2 with TRBJ2-5; 12 positions agree with TRBD1. The CDR3 sequence is 15 residues long. V shed 5 bases, J shed 4 bases, and the junction held 5 bases outside the gene matches. Germline assignment: CDR1 SGHTA and CDR2 FQGNSA. CDR3 in DNA: TGTGCCAGCAGCCCGGGACAGGGGGCGGTAGAGACCCAGTACTTC. Translation gives CASSPGQGAVETQYF.

The chain combines TRBV6-2 or TRBV6-3 with TRBJ1-5; D is unclear. The V end lost 5 bases, the J end lost 0 bases, and 11 bases lay between the germline ends. The CDR3 runs to 15 residues. Germline V gene lookup returns CDR1 MNHEY and CDR2 SVGEGT. CDR3 nucleotides: TGTGCCAGCAGTACCAGATTCTTTAGCAATCAGCCCCAGCATTTT. This sequence encodes CASSTRFFSNQPQHF.

The J gene is TRBJ2-2, the V gene TRBV7-9; no clear D. Germline V lookup: CDR1 SEHNR, CDR2 FQNEAQ (reference sequence). This CDR3 has 15 residues. Trimming stripped 1 base from V and 1 base from J, with 7 bases between. The CDR3 loop reads CASSLEFGNTGELFF. In DNA, the CDR3 is TGTGCCAGCAGCTTAGAGTTCGGGAACACCGGGGAGCTGTTTTTT.